These 19 T cell receptor beta chains were all obtained from the same sample, sequenced in a study of cytomegalovirus exposure and HLA in healthy donors. This PCR relied on a set of 60 Vbeta primers and 13 Jbeta primers. The assay was immunoSEQ multiplex PCR, and TCRdb's table has in-frame clones only and misses some. The profile shows under 200,000 clones, approximately 81% of them singletons. The sample taken for sequencing was PBMCs. Receptor source: a boy between 5 and 17 years old in good health and CMV-seronegative.

The CDR3 is CSVDDSHYGYTF. The CDR3 DNA follows: TGCAGCGTTGATGACAGCCACTATGGCTACACCTTC. This chain joins TRBV29-1 and TRBJ1-2, with D possibly TRBD1 on 5 matching bases. Germline V gives CDR1 SQVTM, CDR2 ANQGSEA. This CDR3 is 12 amino acids long. Deletions cut 3 bases from V and 3 bases from J, with 8 bases between.

The chain recombines TRBV6-6 with TRBJ2-5; D may be TRBD2 (6 bases). The CDR3 length is 15 residues. Per germline, CDR1 MNHNY and CDR2 SVGAGI (reference sequence). V lost 7 bases and J lost 2, with 17 bases in between. In nucleotides, the CDR3 is TGTGCCAGCAAGGCTAGCGCATTGGGGCAAGAGACCCAGTACTTC. It codes for CASKASALGQETQYF.

The chain uses TRBV11-2 and TRBJ2-1, with 7 nucleotides matching TRBD1. This CDR3 contains 15 residues. V was clipped by 5 bases and J by 1 base; unmatched bases: 5. The germline gives CDR1 SGHAT, CDR2 FQNNGV. DNA for the CDR3: TGTGCCAGCAGCCTACAGGACAGGTCCTACAATGAGCAGTTCTTC. Translating gives CASSLQDRSYNEQFF. Supplemented by reference TRBV11-2 and TRBJ2-1, the full variable domain reads EAGVAQSPRYKIIEKRQSVAFWCNPISGHATLYWYQQILGQGPKLLIQFQNNGVVDDSQLPKDRFSAERLKGVDSTLKIQPAKLEDSAVYLCASSLQDRSYNEQFFGPGTRLTVL.

This chain links TRBV9 with TRBJ2-5; D may be TRBD1 or TRBD2 (6 bases each). The CDR3 has 14 residues. Germline V CDR1 and CDR2: SGDLS, YYNGEE. The V end lost 4 bases, the J end lost 4 bases, and 14 bases lay between the germline ends. As DNA, the CDR3 is TGTGCCAGCAGCCTAGGGGGGCTTCCAGAGACCCAGTACTTC. The encoded protein is CASSLGGLPETQYF.

This clone showed up just a few times. The V gene is TRBV10-3, the J gene TRBJ1-2; the D is unclear. The V end lost 6 bases, the J end lost 6 bases, and 11 bases lay between the germline ends. The CDR3 sequence is 12 residues long. Germline-derived CDR1 and CDR2 are ENHRY and SYGVKD. Here the CDR3 DNA reads TGTGCCATCAGGGTAAACTCGGATGGCTACACCTTC. As protein: CAIRVNSDGYTF.

This clone turned up a few times. V is TRBV4-1 and J is TRBJ1-4, with D perhaps TRBD1 (5 bases). CDR1 and CDR2 (germline): MGHRA, YSYEKL. This CDR3 spans 17 amino acids. The V and J ends lost 2 bases and 7 bases respectively, with 20 bases between them. CDR3 DNA: TGCGCCAGCAGCCAAAGTGGAGCACAGGAGGGTGGTGAAAAACTGTTTTTT. Amino acids: CASSQSGAQEGGEKLFF.

The chain couples TRBV9 to TRBJ1-2; tentative D call: TRBD1 (5 bases). Germline V gives CDR1 SGDLS, CDR2 YYNGEE. V lost 6 bases and J lost 5, with 26 bases in between. The CDR3 is 17 residues long. In DNA, the CDR3 is TGTGCCAGCACCCTGGGGGGGAGCTTAGATCCCTCTTATGGCTACACCTTC. Its protein product is CASTLGGSLDPSYGYTF.

The chain is built from TRBV29-1 and TRBJ2-7; tentatively, D is TRBD1 (5 bases). Germline CDR1 and CDR2: SQVTM and ANQGSEA. CDR3 length equals 14 residues. V was clipped by 4 bases and J by 4 bases, with 17 bases between them. The CDR3 sequence: CSVGGLGSDYEQYF. In DNA form, the CDR3 reads TGCAGCGTTGGGGGCTTAGGGTCAGATTACGAGCAGTACTTC.

This clone was seen a few times. J is TRBJ2-7 and V is TRBV30, with TRBD1 as a possible D gene (6 bases). Germline CDR1 and CDR2: GTSNPN and SVGIG (reference sequence). The CDR3 totals 12 residues. Trimming shortened V by 3 bases and J by 5 bases, and 11 bases separated the two germline ends. The CDR3 DNA follows: TGTGCCTGGAGAAACAGGGTCCACGAGCAGTACTTC. Translation: CAWRNRVHEQYF.

The chain carries TRBV4-1 and TRBJ2-3; the match to TRBD2 covers 9 bases. The J segment lost 6 bases and the V segment lost 4 bases, leaving 11 bases of the junction unmatched. Germline V gene sequence: CDR1 MGHRA, CDR2 YSYEKL. The CDR3 runs to 16 residues. The chain's CDR3 is CASSRVGLAGTDTQYF. CDR3 DNA: TGCGCCAGCAGCCGAGTCGGGCTAGCGGGAACGGATACGCAGTATTTT.

This chain connects TRBV7-8 to TRBJ2-2, with 14 bases fitting TRBD2. The CDR3 covers 17 residues. Germline V gives CDR1 SGHVS, CDR2 FQNEAQ. V dropped 5 bases and J dropped 7; count of bases not matched to a gene: 9. Here the CDR3 reads CASSPTSGRVSFGELFF. In DNA, the CDR3 is TGTGCCAGCAGCCCGACTAGCGGGAGGGTCTCTTTCGGGGAGCTGTTTTTT.

The chain employs TRBV30 and TRBJ2-1; 7 bases match TRBD1. There are 14 residues in the CDR3. V lost 7 bases and J lost 1; bases outside the gene matches: 7. From germline, CDR1 is GTSNPN and CDR2 SVGIG (reference sequence). Here the CDR3 reads CASWDSGSYNEQFF. As DNA, the CDR3 is TGTGCCTCCTGGGACAGTGGGTCCTACAATGAGCAGTTCTTC.

V and J are TRBV7-2 and TRBJ2-2; TRBD1 is a possible D gene (5 bases). The CDR3 is 18 amino acids. Trimming removed 1 base at V and 0 bases at J, with 15 bases between. The germline V gene has CDR1 SGHTA and CDR2 FQGNSA. The DNA of the CDR3 is TGTGCCAGCAGCTTAGGGCCCTTGACAGCCGCGAACACCGGGGAGCTGTTTTTT. Translated: CASSLGPLTAANTGELFF.

The V and J genes are TRBV4-2 and TRBJ2-5; 7 nucleotides match TRBD2. The CDR3 contains 15 residues. The J segment lost 1 base and the V segment lost 4 bases, leaving 6 bases of the junction unmatched. Germline loops: CDR1 LGHNA, CDR2 YNFKEQ. CDR3 residues: CASSPDGGIQETQYF. Written as DNA, the CDR3 is TGTGCCAGCAGCCCAGACGGGGGGATCCAAGAGACCCAGTACTTC.

This chain connects TRBV29-1 to TRBJ2-3; 10 nucleotides line up with TRBD2. Per germline, CDR1 SQVTM and CDR2 ANQGSEA. This CDR3 has 16 amino acids. The trim removed 0 bases at V and 6 bases at J, leaving 9 bases unmatched. The CDR3 spells CSVEDWASGSVDTQYF. The DNA of the CDR3 is TGCAGCGTTGAAGATTGGGCTAGCGGGAGTGTGGATACGCAGTATTTT.

The chain uses TRBV11-2 and TRBJ2-5, with 10 bases identical to TRBD1. Looked up from germline, CDR1 is SGHAT and CDR2 is FQNNGV. There are 16 residues in the CDR3. Trimming removed 1 base from V and 5 bases from J; junction bases left unmatched: 7. The CDR3 DNA sequence: TGTGCCAGCAGCTTAGGGGGGACAGGGGCATGGGAGACCCAGTACTTC. This sequence encodes CASSLGGTGAWETQYF.

The chain couples TRBV7-2 to TRBJ1-2; D is ambiguous. Germline V gene data show CDR1 as SGHTA and CDR2 as FQGNSA. The V end lost 5 bases, the J end lost 8 bases, and 21 bases lay between the germline ends. CDR3 length: 15 residues. Written as DNA, the CDR3 is TGTGCCAGCAGCCCAGTCGCAGGCAGCCCCCTCGGCTACACCTTC. Protein sequence: CASSPVAGSPLGYTF.

The chain is built from TRBV5-4 and TRBJ2-4, with D possibly being TRBD2 (5 bases). Germline CDR1 and CDR2: SGHNT and YYREEE (reference sequence). The CDR3 runs to 14 residues. The ends were cut back, 2 bases at V and 7 bases at J, with 13 bases in the middle. DNA for the CDR3: TGTGCCAGCAGCTTTTTTCTGCGGAGGAACATTCAGTACTTC. Its protein is CASSFFLRRNIQYF.

This sequence joins TRBV6-6 and TRBJ1-2; perhaps TRBD1 as D (5 bases). The CDR3 has 15 residues. Germline CDR1 is MNHNY and CDR2 is SVGAGI (reference sequence). V lost 6 bases and J lost 0, with 14 bases in between. The CDR3 loop is CASRSGVLTNYGYTF. The CDR3 nucleotides read TGTGCCAGCAGGTCGGGGGTACTGACTAACTATGGCTACACCTTC.